These T cell receptor beta chains were read from a single sample in a study of identical twins. TCRdb passed the 5' RACE reads through MiXCR, listing each CDR3 protein once. The sample holds 350,000 to 600,000 distinct CDR3 sequences, approximately 15% seen once. These data were also filed under a second study, of yellow fever vaccine responses in identical twins.

Sequencing input: CD4+ T cells sorted from blood. These TCRs come from a woman aged 18 to 35 in good health. CDR3s include the opening cysteine and the closing phenylalanine or tryptophan. The D gene is left open where the match is weak. Clone size is shown for a subset of rows, as once, few, many or a class of expanded clone.

d_call: -; v_call: TRBV6-5; j_call: TRBJ2-5; cdr3_length: 13; clone_size: few; cdr3_aa: CASSYSRVETQYF; cdr3_nt: TGTGCCAGCAGTTACAGTCGGGTGGAGACCCAGTACTTC
d_call: TRBD1; v_call: TRBV20-1; j_call: TRBJ2-7; cdr3_length: 14; clone_size: -; cdr3_aa: CSATTGTGTYEQYF; cdr3_nt: TGCAGTGCTACCACCGGGACAGGGACTTACGAGCAGTACTTC
d_call: TRBD2; v_call: TRBV2; j_call: TRBJ2-1; cdr3_length: 15; clone_size: -; cdr3_aa: CASSEMGRALNEQFF; cdr3_nt: TGTGCCAGCAGTGAGATGGGGAGGGCACTGAATGAGCAGTTCTTC
d_call: -; v_call: TRBV7-2; j_call: TRBJ1-5; cdr3_length: 12; clone_size: few; cdr3_aa: CASSYKNQPQHF; cdr3_nt: TGTGCCAGCAGCTACAAAAATCAGCCCCAGCATTTT
d_call: -; v_call: TRBV20-1; j_call: TRBJ2-7; cdr3_length: 13; clone_size: few; cdr3_aa: CSGCRVGSYEQYF; cdr3_nt: TGCAGTGGATGCAGGGTGGGTTCCTACGAGCAGTACTTC
d_call: -; v_call: TRBV28; j_call: TRBJ2-7; cdr3_length: 13; clone_size: few; cdr3_aa: CASTPSGLSEQYF; cdr3_nt: TGTGCCAGCACCCCTTCGGGACTGAGTGAGCAGTACTTC
d_call: TRBD2; v_call: TRBV5-1; j_call: TRBJ2-7; cdr3_length: 15; clone_size: -; cdr3_aa: CASSLGGGRAIEQYF; cdr3_nt: TGCGCCAGCAGCTTGGGGGGCGGGAGGGCCATCGAGCAGTACTTC
d_call: TRBD2; v_call: TRBV5-1; j_call: TRBJ2-2; cdr3_length: 17; clone_size: few; cdr3_aa: CASSSGLAGENTGELFF; cdr3_nt: TGCGCCAGCAGCTCGGGACTAGCGGGGGAGAACACCGGGGAGCTGTTTTTT
d_call: TRBD2; v_call: TRBV12-3/TRBV12-4; j_call: TRBJ2-7; cdr3_length: 13; clone_size: few; cdr3_aa: CASSFSGGPEQYF; cdr3_nt: TGTGCCAGCAGTTTTAGCGGGGGGCCCGAGCAGTACTTC
d_call: -; v_call: TRBV6-4; j_call: TRBJ2-1; cdr3_length: 14; clone_size: -; cdr3_aa: CASSDHPGENEQFF; cdr3_nt: TGTGCCAGCAGTGACCACCCGGGAGAGAATGAGCAGTTCTTC
d_call: TRBD1; v_call: TRBV20-1; j_call: TRBJ1-2; cdr3_length: 15; clone_size: few; cdr3_aa: CSAPARQGGNYGYTF; cdr3_nt: TGCAGTGCTCCTGCCCGACAGGGTGGGAACTATGGCTACACCTTC
d_call: -; v_call: TRBV5-5; j_call: TRBJ2-3; cdr3_length: 15; clone_size: -; cdr3_aa: CASSFDISYTDTQYF; cdr3_nt: TGTGCCAGCAGCTTTGACATATCCTACACAGATACGCAGTATTTT
d_call: -; v_call: TRBV7-8; j_call: TRBJ2-2; cdr3_length: 16; clone_size: few; cdr3_aa: CASSLGGGPITGELFF; cdr3_nt: TGTGCCAGCAGCTTAGGGGGGGGCCCAATCACCGGGGAGCTGTTTTTT
d_call: -; v_call: TRBV7-2; j_call: TRBJ2-7; cdr3_length: 13; clone_size: -; cdr3_aa: CASSLRGNYEQYF; cdr3_nt: TGTGCCAGCAGCTTACGAGGCAACTACGAGCAGTACTTC
d_call: TRBD1; v_call: TRBV29-1; j_call: TRBJ2-4; cdr3_length: 13; clone_size: few; cdr3_aa: CSVLKTGALIQYF; cdr3_nt: TGCAGCGTCCTGAAGACAGGGGCCCTGATTCAGTACTTC
d_call: -; v_call: TRBV11-2; j_call: TRBJ2-3; cdr3_length: 13; clone_size: few; cdr3_aa: CASSRRATDTQYF; cdr3_nt: TGTGCCAGCAGCCGACGCGCAACAGATACGCAGTATTTT
d_call: -; v_call: TRBV24-1; j_call: TRBJ2-1; cdr3_length: 12; clone_size: few; cdr3_aa: CATSDFPGEQFF; cdr3_nt: TGTGCCACCAGTGATTTTCCAGGGGAGCAGTTCTTC
d_call: TRBD2; v_call: TRBV11-2; j_call: TRBJ2-1; cdr3_length: 18; clone_size: few; cdr3_aa: CASSLQGLAGGTYNEQFF; cdr3_nt: TGTGCCAGCAGCCTACAGGGACTAGCGGGGGGAACCTACAATGAGCAGTTCTTC
d_call: -; v_call: TRBV20-1; j_call: TRBJ2-5; cdr3_length: 12; clone_size: -; cdr3_aa: CSVLGGVETQYF; cdr3_nt: TGCAGTGTCCTAGGGGGTGTGGAGACCCAGTACTTC
d_call: -; v_call: TRBV6-5; j_call: TRBJ2-7; cdr3_length: 15; clone_size: few; cdr3_aa: CASSYLSTGRGEQYF; cdr3_nt: TGTGCCAGCAGTTACTTGTCGACAGGGAGGGGCGAGCAGTACTTC
d_call: TRBD1; v_call: TRBV12-3/TRBV12-4; j_call: TRBJ1-5; cdr3_length: 18; clone_size: few; cdr3_aa: CASSRRGQQRNSNQPQHF; cdr3_nt: TGTGCCAGCAGTCGGCGGGGACAGCAAAGGAATAGCAATCAGCCCCAGCATTTT
d_call: -; v_call: TRBV7-2; j_call: TRBJ2-1; cdr3_length: 13; clone_size: many; cdr3_aa: CASRGPSYNEQFF; cdr3_nt: TGTGCCAGCCGAGGCCCATCCTACAATGAGCAGTTCTTC
d_call: -; v_call: TRBV14; j_call: TRBJ2-2; cdr3_length: 15; clone_size: many; cdr3_aa: CASSQDRGDTGELFF; cdr3_nt: TGTGCCAGCAGCCAAGATCGGGGAGACACCGGGGAGCTGTTTTTT
d_call: -; v_call: TRBV12-3/TRBV12-4; j_call: TRBJ2-3; cdr3_length: 14; clone_size: few; cdr3_aa: CASTLWLPTDTQYF; cdr3_nt: TGTGCCAGCACCCTGTGGCTACCCACAGATACGCAGTATTTT
d_call: -; v_call: TRBV5-1; j_call: TRBJ2-3; cdr3_length: 14; clone_size: many; cdr3_aa: CASSRASVADTQYF; cdr3_nt: TGCGCCAGCAGTCGGGCCTCGGTGGCAGATACGCAGTATTTT
d_call: -; v_call: TRBV5-8; j_call: TRBJ2-2; cdr3_length: 16; clone_size: few; cdr3_aa: CASSLTRGKNTGELFF; cdr3_nt: TGTGCCAGCAGCTTGACGAGGGGGAAGAACACCGGGGAGCTGTTTTTT
d_call: TRBD2; v_call: TRBV18; j_call: TRBJ2-1; cdr3_length: 18; clone_size: -; cdr3_aa: CASSLLGLAGGLVNEQFF; cdr3_nt: TGTGCCAGCTCACTACTGGGACTAGCGGGAGGTCTTGTCAATGAGCAGTTCTTC
d_call: TRBD2; v_call: TRBV30; j_call: TRBJ2-1; cdr3_length: 13; clone_size: once; cdr3_aa: CAWSGGVPNEQFF; cdr3_nt: TGTGCCTGGAGCGGGGGGGTTCCAAATGAGCAGTTCTTC
d_call: -; v_call: TRBV28; j_call: TRBJ2-2; cdr3_length: 16; clone_size: -; cdr3_aa: CASIPTGSAHTGELFF; cdr3_nt: TGTGCCAGCATCCCGACGGGATCGGCGCACACCGGGGAGCTGTTTTTT
d_call: TRBD2; v_call: TRBV7-8; j_call: TRBJ2-1; cdr3_length: 20; clone_size: few; cdr3_aa: CASSRPLAGGLRPPDNEQFF; cdr3_nt: TGTGCCAGCAGCCGACCCCTAGCGGGAGGGTTGCGACCCCCTGACAATGAGCAGTTCTTC
d_call: -; v_call: TRBV7-8; j_call: TRBJ2-1; cdr3_length: 16; clone_size: many; cdr3_aa: CASSLVSISSYNEQFF; cdr3_nt: TGTGCCAGCAGCTTAGTTTCTATTAGCTCCTACAATGAGCAGTTCTTC
d_call: TRBD1; v_call: TRBV3-1; j_call: TRBJ1-6; cdr3_length: 14; clone_size: few; cdr3_aa: CASSHSQGNSPLHF; cdr3_nt: TGTGCCAGCAGCCACTCACAGGGGAATTCACCCCTCCACTTT
d_call: -; v_call: TRBV25-1; j_call: TRBJ2-1; cdr3_length: 11; clone_size: few; cdr3_aa: CASTFYNEQFF; cdr3_nt: TGTGCCAGCACCTTCTACAATGAGCAGTTCTTC
d_call: TRBD2; v_call: TRBV5-5; j_call: TRBJ2-2; cdr3_length: 17; clone_size: few; cdr3_aa: CASSLLRTSGRFGELFF; cdr3_nt: TGTGCCAGCAGCTTGCTCCGAACTAGCGGGAGGTTCGGGGAGCTGTTTTTT
d_call: TRBD1; v_call: TRBV18; j_call: TRBJ2-7; cdr3_length: 15; clone_size: many; cdr3_aa: CASSPPGQGAHEQYF; cdr3_nt: TGTGCCAGCTCACCGCCCGGACAGGGGGCCCACGAGCAGTACTTC
d_call: TRBD2; v_call: TRBV29-1; j_call: TRBJ2-3; cdr3_length: 17; clone_size: -; cdr3_aa: CSVEDRGGGAYTDTQYF; cdr3_nt: TGCAGCGTTGAAGATCGGGGCGGGGGGGCCTACACAGATACGCAGTATTTT
d_call: TRBD1; v_call: TRBV10-3; j_call: TRBJ2-7; cdr3_length: 13; clone_size: few; cdr3_aa: CAITADRGYEQYF; cdr3_nt: TGTGCCATCACCGCGGACAGGGGGTACGAGCAGTACTTC
d_call: -; v_call: TRBV24-1; j_call: TRBJ2-1; cdr3_length: 15; clone_size: -; cdr3_aa: CATLTGEGSYNEQFF; cdr3_nt: TGTGCCACCCTGACAGGGGAGGGCTCCTACAATGAGCAGTTCTTC
d_call: -; v_call: TRBV29-1; j_call: TRBJ2-3; cdr3_length: 14; clone_size: -; cdr3_aa: CSIMGLGGTDTQYF; cdr3_nt: TGCAGCATTATGGGGTTAGGCGGCACAGATACGCAGTATTTT
d_call: TRBD2; v_call: TRBV25-1; j_call: TRBJ2-3; cdr3_length: 17; clone_size: -; cdr3_aa: CASSERTSGGFTDTQYF; cdr3_nt: TGTGCCAGCAGTGAAAGGACTAGCGGGGGATTCACAGATACGCAGTATTTT
d_call: TRBD1; v_call: TRBV7-9; j_call: TRBJ2-3; cdr3_length: 17; clone_size: few; cdr3_aa: CASSYRQGGVGTDTQYF; cdr3_nt: TGTGCCAGCAGCTATCGACAGGGCGGCGTGGGGACAGATACGCAGTATTTT
d_call: TRBD2; v_call: TRBV10-3; j_call: TRBJ2-4; cdr3_length: 18; clone_size: few; cdr3_aa: CAISPDRTTSGSGNIQYF; cdr3_nt: TGTGCCATCAGCCCAGACCGAACGACTAGCGGGAGCGGGAACATTCAGTACTTC
d_call: -; v_call: TRBV21-1; j_call: TRBJ2-7; cdr3_length: 17; clone_size: -; cdr3_aa: CASSKGFGNREECEQYF; cdr3_nt: TGTGCCAGCAGCAAAGGGTTCGGGAACAGGGAGGAGTGCGAGCAGTACTTC
d_call: -; v_call: TRBV5-1; j_call: TRBJ2-5; cdr3_length: 14; clone_size: many; cdr3_aa: CASSFGGGQETQYF; cdr3_nt: TGCGCCAGCAGCTTTGGCGGCGGTCAAGAGACCCAGTACTTC
d_call: -; v_call: TRBV7-8; j_call: TRBJ2-7; cdr3_length: 13; clone_size: few; cdr3_aa: CASSSNRDGEQYF; cdr3_nt: TGTGCCAGCAGCTCCAACAGGGATGGGGAGCAGTACTTC
d_call: -; v_call: TRBV28; j_call: TRBJ1-6; cdr3_length: 11; clone_size: -; cdr3_aa: CASSQISPLHF; cdr3_nt: TGTGCCAGCAGTCAGATTTCACCCCTCCACTTT
d_call: TRBD1; v_call: TRBV5-5; j_call: TRBJ2-3; cdr3_length: 16; clone_size: -; cdr3_aa: CASSLGQGARTDTQYF; cdr3_nt: TGTGCCAGCAGCTTAGGACAGGGGGCGCGGACAGATACGCAGTATTTT
d_call: TRBD2; v_call: TRBV15; j_call: TRBJ2-7; cdr3_length: 14; clone_size: -; cdr3_aa: CATSRVSGLYEQYF; cdr3_nt: TGTGCCACCAGCAGAGTTAGCGGGCTCTACGAGCAGTACTTC